What follows are 23 T cell receptor beta chains derived from one specimen sequenced in a study of T cells in women clearing cervical HPV infection. The protocol was immunoSEQ multiplex PCR, while the TCRdb copy is restricted to in-frame clones and leaves out a portion. The listing records roughly 45,000 clones. Input material: blood buffy coat. These receptors were taken from a woman between 18 and 70 years old with a cervical HPV16 infection that either progressed to CIN3+ or cleared (not recorded which).

For this clone: Coverage ceases 3 residues before the CDR3 finishes, and the germline J gene fills in the end. The rearrangement joins TRBV11-2 to TRBJ1-4; D unclear. CDR1 is SGHAT, CDR2 FQNNGV, per germline. This CDR3 has 15 residues. CDR3 DNA, as far as it was read: TGTGCCAGCAGCTCCTCAGGCGTATATAATTCACCA. It yields the protein CASSSSGVYNSP. The whole CDR3 sequence is CASSSSGVYNSPLFF.

Comment on this clone: A read error may produce the germline difference seen at one junction end. The observed sequence ends 3 residues before the CDR3 terminus, with the missing tail filled in from the germline J gene. V is TRBV7-9 and J is TRBJ2-7; tentative D call: TRBD1 (5 bases). The V gene's germline CDR1 is SEHNR and CDR2 FQNEAQ (reference sequence). The CDR3 spans 12 residues. CDR3 loop: CTSSSDSYEQYF. CDR3 DNA, as far as it was read: TGTACCAGCAGTTCCGACAGCTACGAG.

About this clone itself: The read is 3 residues too short to cover the CDR3 end, so that end is filled in from the germline J gene. The chain carries TRBV7-2 and TRBJ1-2; D might be TRBD1 (5 bases). This CDR3 region has 15 residues. Germline CDR1 reads SGHTA; CDR2 reads FQGNSA. CDR3 sequence reads: CASSLIAGELNDYTF. CDR3 bases read: TGTGCCAGCAGTTTAATAGCGGGGGAGCTCAATGAC.

On this clone: The CDR3 end falls 3 residues outside the read, so it is completed with the germline J gene. The chain combines TRBV19 with TRBJ1-3, with a possible D match to TRBD1 (5 bases). Germline CDR1 is LNHDA and CDR2 is SQIVND (reference sequence). This CDR3 is 14 amino acids long. The V and J ends lost 2 bases and 4 bases respectively, with 9 bases between them. The part of the CDR3 DNA that was read is TGTGCCAGTAGTATAAGGGGTTTGGGAAACACC. Translated, it gives CASSIRGLGNT. The full-length CDR3 reads as CASSIRGLGNTIYF. Drawing the rest from reference TRBV19 and TRBJ1-3, the complete variable domain is DGGITQSPKYLFRKEGQNVTLSCEQNLNHDAMYWYRQDPGQGLRLIYYSQIVNDFQKGDIAEGYSVSREKKESFPLTVTSAQKNPTAFYLCASSIRGLGNTIYFGEGSWLTVV.

In the case of this clone: The missing CDR3 end, 3 residues past where the read stops, is filled in from the germline J gene. The genes are TRBV5-1 and TRBJ2-7, with 12 bases identical to TRBD2. Germline CDR1 SGHRS, CDR2 YFSETQ. The V and J ends lost 2 bases and 0 bases, in that order; junction bases with no gene match: 3. The CDR3 covers 16 residues. The CDR3 DNA, read in part, is TGCGCCAGCAGCTTAGGACTAGCGGGGAGCTCCTACGAG. It is translated as CASSLGLAGSSYE. The entire CDR3 is CASSLGLAGSSYEQYF.

A remark on this clone: The CDR3 goes on 3 residues after the read ends, and that part is filled in from the germline J gene. This chain joins TRBV6-4 and TRBJ2-3; D is possibly TRBD1 (5 bases). Germline assignment: CDR1 MRHNA and CDR2 SNTAGT. The length of the CDR3 is 15 residues. Trimming left V 7 bases short and J 4 bases short, with 18 bases between. Incomplete CDR3 DNA: TGTGCCAGCATCGGCAGGGCAGTCCTAGCAGATACG. It yields the protein CASIGRAVLADT. Given in full, the CDR3 is CASIGRAVLADTQYF.

The part of the CDR3 DNA that was read is TGCAGTGCTGGGGCCCCGGCTAGCGGGCAAGAGACC. Amino acids: CSAGAPASGQET. The complete CDR3 reads CSAGAPASGQETQYF. The V and J genes are TRBV20-1 and TRBJ2-5, with 8 bases matching TRBD2. The sequence runs out 3 residues before the end of the CDR3; the remainder is reconstructed from the germline J gene. The germline V gene encodes CDR1 DFQATT and CDR2 SNEGSKA (reference sequence). Unmatched junction bases numbered 10, after V lost 5 bases and J lost 2 bases. The CDR3 contains 15 residues.

A remark on this clone: The read terminates 3 residues ahead of where the CDR3 ends, so the germline J gene completes it. The V gene is TRBV7-6, the J gene TRBJ2-3, with 9 bases aligning to TRBD2. The CDR3 extends over 18 amino acids. Looked up from germline, CDR1 is SGHVS and CDR2 is FNYEAQ. V lost 4 bases and J lost 2; bases outside the gene matches: 13. The sequenced part of the CDR3 DNA is TGTGCCAGCAGCTCATTCGGTGCAGCGGGGGGTAACACAGATACG. Protein: CASSSFGAAGGNTDT. The full CDR3 sequence reads CASSSFGAAGGNTDTQYF.

Regarding this clone: The read gets to within 3 residues of the CDR3 end, and the germline J gene fills in the rest. V gene TRBV20-1 combines with J gene TRBJ2-3; TRBD2 matches 10 bases. V dropped 5 bases and J dropped 8; count of bases not matched to a gene: 16. Germline CDR1 is DFQATT and CDR2 is SNEGSKA (reference sequence). The CDR3 is 16 amino acids. CDR3 bases read: TGCAGTGCTCCAAGCGGTCTAGCGGGGGCGGCAGCTACG. Protein product: CSAPSGLAGAAAT. The full CDR3 protein is CSAPSGLAGAAATQYF.

With respect to this clone: Coverage ceases 3 residues before the CDR3 finishes, and the germline J gene fills in the end. The chain couples TRBV5-6 to TRBJ1-2; D gene ambiguous. V was clipped by 3 bases and J by 4 bases, with 13 bases between them. This CDR3 spans 14 amino acids. Germline CDR1 and CDR2: SGHDT and YYEEEE. The CDR3 DNA, read in part, is TGTGCCAGCAGCTCCTCAGCGGGCCTCTATGGC. Translated, it gives CASSSSAGLYG. The CDR3 reads in full as CASSSSAGLYGYTF.

A note on this clone: From the germline J gene comes the end of the CDR3, since the read stops 3 residues before it. J is TRBJ2-3 and V is TRBV20-1; D gene uncertain. V was clipped by 1 base and J by 0 bases, with 11 bases between them. The CDR3 spans 15 residues. Germline assignment: CDR1 DFQATT and CDR2 SNEGSKA (reference sequence). The CDR3 DNA, read in part, is TGCAGTGCTAGAGGTACAGAAACTAGCACAGATACG. It translates to CSARGTETSTDT. The entire CDR3 protein reads CSARGTETSTDTQYF.

With regard to this clone: The CDR3 end lies 3 residues beyond the end of the read and is filled in from the germline J gene. The V and J genes are TRBV10-3 and TRBJ1-6, with 7 nucleotides matching TRBD1. After removal of 6 bases from V and 7 bases from J, the junction contained 9 bases not matched to a gene. There are 15 residues in the CDR3. The germline V gene has CDR1 ENHRY and CDR2 SYGVKD. CDR3 DNA, as far as it was read: TGTGCCATCAGCCCTCGTCAGGGGGGCAATTCACCC. The encoded protein is CAISPRQGGNSP. From start to end, the CDR3 is CAISPRQGGNSPLHF.

Worth noting for this clone: The read gets to within 3 residues of the CDR3 end, and the germline J gene fills in the rest. The chain joins TRBV18 to TRBJ2-7; D remains ambiguous. CDR3 length: 14 amino acids. Per germline, CDR1 KGHSH and CDR2 LQKENI. The germline V and J ends were trimmed by 0 bases and 1 base, with 7 bases remaining between them. Incomplete CDR3 DNA: TGTGCCAGCTCACCACCCTGGGCGTCCTACGAG. This translates into CASSPPWASYE. Given in full, the CDR3 is CASSPPWASYEQYF.

Points on this clone: The CDR3 end falls 3 residues outside the read, so it is completed with the germline J gene. The J gene is TRBJ2-3, the V gene TRBV7-3; TRBD2 matches at 13 bases. V shed 3 bases, J shed 4 bases, and the junction held 1 base outside the gene matches. Germline loops: CDR1 SGHTA, CDR2 FQGTGA. The CDR3 contains 15 residues. The CDR3 is CASSLGLAGSDTQYF. CDR3 bases read: TGTGCCAGCAGCTTGGGACTAGCGGGGTCAGATACG.

For this clone: The sequence runs out 3 residues before the end of the CDR3; the remainder is reconstructed from the germline J gene. The V gene is TRBV13, the J gene TRBJ1-1, with 7 bases that match TRBD1. The J segment lost 1 base and the V segment lost 4 bases, leaving 3 bases of the junction unmatched. This CDR3 is built from 14 residues. In germline, CDR1 is PRHDT, CDR2 FYEKMQ (reference sequence). CDR3 DNA, as far as it was read: TGTGCCAGCAGCTACCGGACAGGGAACACTGAA. Protein product: CASSYRTGNTE. The whole CDR3 protein reads CASSYRTGNTEAFF. The whole variable domain, remainder taken from reference TRBV13 and TRBJ1-1, is AAGVIQSPRHLIKEKRETATLKCYPIPRHDTVYWYQQGPGQDPQFLISFYEKMQSDKGSIPDRFSAQQFSDYHSELNMSSLELGDSALYFCASSYRTGNTEAFFGQGTRLTVV.

About this clone itself: The CDR3 end lies 3 residues beyond the end of the read and is filled in from the germline J gene. The V and J genes are TRBV20-1 and TRBJ2-1; possible D gene TRBD2, 5 bases. The CDR3 has 15 amino acids. Trimming left V 3 bases short and J 7 bases short, with 19 bases between. Germline CDR1 is DFQATT and CDR2 is SNEGSKA (reference sequence). The CDR3 sequence: CSASQASGGLNEQFF. The sequenced CDR3 bases are TGCAGTGCTAGCCAAGCCTCAGGAGGTTTGAATGAG.

As for this clone: The CDR3 goes on 3 residues after the read ends, and that part is filled in from the germline J gene. The chain couples TRBV18 to TRBJ2-5; TRBD2 might be the D (6 bases). This CDR3 comprises 16 residues. The germline V gene encodes CDR1 KGHSH and CDR2 LQKENI. With 4 bases removed from V and 0 bases from J, the gap between germline ends came to 15 bases. The part of the CDR3 DNA that was read is TGTGCCAGCTCACTAAGGACTATTAGGTACCAAGAGACC. The encoded protein is CASSLRTIRYQET. In full, the CDR3 is CASSLRTIRYQETQYF. Supplemented by reference TRBV18 and TRBJ2-5, the full variable domain reads NAGVMQNPRHLVRRRGQEARLRCSPMKGHSHVYWYRQLPEEGLKFMVYLQKENIIDESGMPKERFSAEFPKEGPSILRIQQVVRGDSAAYFCASSLRTIRYQETQYFGPGTRLLVL.

To note about this clone: The read terminates 3 residues before the CDR3 end, so the remaining end is supplied by the germline J gene. V is TRBV19 and J is TRBJ2-2; 8 nucleotides line up with TRBD1. This CDR3 has 14 amino acids. CDR1 is LNHDA and CDR2 is SQIVND in the germline V gene (reference sequence). The DNA read from the CDR3 is TGTGCCAGTTCTCAGGGGGCTGCTAATGAAAAG. Residues: CASSQGAANEK. The full CDR3 protein reads CASSQGAANEKLFF.

Turning to this clone: The CDR3 extends 3 residues past the end of the read, so its final part is completed from the germline J gene. The chain links TRBV30 to TRBJ1-1; D ambiguous. In germline, CDR1 is GTSNPN, CDR2 SVGIG (reference sequence). V shed 2 bases and J shed 1 base, with 8 bases lying between them. The CDR3 totals 13 residues. The CDR3 DNA, read in part, is TGTGCCTGGAGTCGTCAGGAGAACACTGAA. Its protein product is CAWSRQENTE. The full CDR3 protein reads CAWSRQENTEAFF.

Note on this clone: The read ends 3 residues shy of where the CDR3 ends; the end is completed using the germline J gene. The J gene is TRBJ2-1, the V gene TRBV5-4; D possibly corresponds to TRBD2 (7 bases). Germline values: CDR1 SGHNT, CDR2 YYREEE (reference sequence). V was trimmed by 4 bases and J by 6 bases, leaving 14 bases between them. The CDR3 is made up of 14 amino acids. The CDR3 bases that were read are TGTGCCAGCAGCATCGGAGGGGGGGGCAATGAG. It translates to CASSIGGGGNE. The entire CDR3 reads CASSIGGGGNEQFF.

As to this clone: The CDR3 end lies 3 residues beyond the end of the read and is filled in from the germline J gene. This sequence joins TRBV19 and TRBJ1-2; D ambiguous. The germline gives CDR1 LNHDA, CDR2 SQIVND (reference sequence). The CDR3 loop spans 12 amino acids. The CDR3 bases that were read are TGTGCCAGTAGCGATTACTACAATGAC. Protein sequence: CASSDYYND. The whole CDR3 is CASSDYYNDYTF.

CDR3 DNA (partial): TGTGCCAGGGCCGGGTCCTCGGGGGACACCGGGGAG. Its protein product is CARAGSSGDTGE. The whole CDR3 sequence is CARAGSSGDTGELFF. V and J are TRBV7-9 and TRBJ2-2; D perhaps matches TRBD2 (6 bases). The read falls 3 residues short of the CDR3 end, and the missing part is taken from the germline J gene. V lost 9 bases and J 3 bases, leaving 17 bases between the germline ends. The CDR3 runs to 15 residues. CDR1 and CDR2 from the germline V gene are SEHNR and FQNEAQ (reference sequence).

On this clone itself: The observed sequence ends 3 residues before the CDR3 terminus, with the missing tail filled in from the germline J gene. V usage is TRBV6-2 or TRBV6-3 and J usage is TRBJ2-2; 7 bases are a match to TRBD1. Germline V lookup: CDR1 MNHEY, CDR2 SVGEGT. The CDR3 runs to 16 residues. Germline trimming cut 4 bases from V and 5 bases from J; bases unmatched to any gene: 10. The chain's CDR3 is CASSSPTGILTGELFF. The sequenced part of the CDR3 DNA is TGTGCCAGCAGTTCCCCGACAGGGATTTTGACCGGGGAG.